This T cell receptor beta chain was captured in a study of control samples from healthy donors and cancer patients. Germline V gene data show CDR1 as SGDLS and CDR2 as YYNGEE. The CDR3 is made up of 13 amino acids. Trimming stripped 0 bases from V and 8 bases from J, with 8 bases between. Libraries were prepared by immunoSEQ multiplex PCR; TCRdb keeps only in-frame clonotypes and omits some of them. The sample has approximately 140,000 clones, 80% to 95% seen once. Sequencing was performed on blood. This sequence was found in a man aged 30 to 39 in good health. The chain is built from TRBV9 and TRBJ1-4; D is uncertain. The chain's CDR3 is CASSVALNEKLFF. The CDR3 coding sequence is TGTGCCAGCAGCGTAGCTCTGAACGAAAAACTGTTTTTT.